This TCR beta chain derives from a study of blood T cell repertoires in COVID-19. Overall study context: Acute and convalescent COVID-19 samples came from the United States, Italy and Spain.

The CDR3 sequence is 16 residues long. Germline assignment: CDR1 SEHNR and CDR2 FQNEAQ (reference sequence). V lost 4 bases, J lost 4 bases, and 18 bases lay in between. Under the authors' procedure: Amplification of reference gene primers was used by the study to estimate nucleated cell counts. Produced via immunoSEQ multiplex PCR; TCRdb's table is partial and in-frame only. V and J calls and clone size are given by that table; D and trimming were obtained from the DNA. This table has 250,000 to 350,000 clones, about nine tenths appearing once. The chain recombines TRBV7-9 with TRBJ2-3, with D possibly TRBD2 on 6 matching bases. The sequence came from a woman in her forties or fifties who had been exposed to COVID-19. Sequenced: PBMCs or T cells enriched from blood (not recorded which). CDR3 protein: CASSYPPGTGADTQYF. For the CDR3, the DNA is TGTGCCAGCAGCTACCCACCCGGGACTGGAGCAGATACGCAGTATTTT.